In this sample, the clone carrying this TCR beta chain turned up many times. The antigen is unknown. This specimen comes from a study of human T cells and chemical hapten exposure. In the original processing: Samples ranged from 23,224 to 690,600 TCRs, with a median of around 100,000. TCRdb fed the RACE reads into MiXCR, producing one record per CDR3 protein. The V and J calls and clone size are TCRdb's, not the authors'. This sample has more than 70,000 distinct CDR3 sequences, with roughly 10% found just once. There are 15 residues in the CDR3. V shed 7 bases, J shed 3 bases, and the junction held 9 bases outside the gene matches. CDR1 is SGHRS and CDR2 is YFSETQ in the germline V gene. Whole-study results and caveats: Significantly greater numbers of large CDR3 similarity clusters came from expanded TCRs than from controls.

Stated time point: patch test 2, 6 weeks after DPC sensitization. Treatment here: therapeutic diphenylcyclopropenone sensitization with weekly scalp DPC. The sequence was collected from a young man with alopecia areata. Some clones in this sample may be carry-over from other donors' samples. Sequences were derived from whole blood, sampled in connection with sensitization to the hapten diphenylcyclopropenone (DPC). The gene calls are TRBV5-1 and TRBJ2-2; TRBD2 agrees at 7 bases. CDR3 nucleotide sequence: TGCGCCAGCGCGAGGGGAGGGGTGGACACCGGGGAGCTGTTTTTT. Amino acids: CASARGGVDTGELFF.